Shown below are 17 T cell receptor beta chains from a single sample sequenced in a study of T cell responses to AZD1222 COVID-19 vaccine. The table came from immunoSEQ multiplex PCR; TCRdb's copy has only in-frame clones and leaves some out. The data show 100,000 to 120,000 clones, about 91% seen once. The sample consisted of peripheral blood, taken 28 days after the second AZD1222 dose. These TCRs come from an adult who received the AZD1222 COVID-19 vaccine.

The V gene is TRBV7-2, the J gene TRBJ1-6; D unresolved. The length of the CDR3 is 15 residues. The germline V and J ends were trimmed by 5 bases and 9 bases, with 17 bases remaining between them. CDR1 and CDR2 (germline): SGHTA, FQGNSA. This CDR3 is CASSARRASGSPLHF. DNA for the CDR3: TGTGCCAGCAGCGCACGACGGGCCTCCGGTTCACCCCTCCACTTT.

The chain couples TRBV4-2 to TRBJ2-3; 10 bases match TRBD1. The CDR3 consists of 15 residues. Trimming took 2 bases from V and 3 from J; bases not matched to a gene: 2. Per germline, CDR1 LGHNA and CDR2 YNFKEQ. For the CDR3, the DNA is TGTGCCAGCAGCCAATCGGGACAGGGGACAGATACGCAGTATTTT. It is translated as CASSQSGQGTDTQYF.

The V call is TRBV11-2, the J call TRBJ1-2; D is unresolved. This CDR3 has 13 amino acids. The germline V gene has CDR1 SGHAT and CDR2 FQNNGV. V was trimmed by 3 bases and J by 8 bases, leaving 13 bases between them. The CDR3 DNA is TGTGCCAGCAGCTTCGACCAAGCCAGGGGCTACACCTTC. Its protein product is CASSFDQARGYTF.

V usage is TRBV12-3 or TRBV12-4 and J usage is TRBJ2-1, with D unresolved. Trimming removed 5 bases at V and 4 bases at J, with 6 bases between. There are 12 residues in the CDR3. CDR3 amino acids: CASSARYNEQFF. DNA of the CDR3: TGTGCCAGCAGTGCCCGGTACAATGAGCAGTTCTTC.

This chain links TRBV7-2 with TRBJ2-7; TRBD1 aligns across 8 bases. This CDR3 has 14 amino acids. Germline values: CDR1 SGHTA, CDR2 FQGNSA. Trimming took 5 bases from V and 3 from J; bases not matched to a gene: 6. The CDR3 DNA reads TGTGCCAGCAGCCCCCAAGGACAGGGCTACGAGCAGTACTTC. It yields the protein CASSPQGQGYEQYF.

The rearrangement joins TRBV20-1 to TRBJ1-2; D not resolved. V was cut by 3 bases and J by 8 bases, with 22 bases left in between. The length of the CDR3 is 15 residues. Germline V lookup: CDR1 DFQATT, CDR2 SNEGSKA (reference sequence). CDR3 region: CSASVSSSLRSGYTF. The CDR3 DNA follows: TGCAGTGCTAGTGTTTCGAGCTCCCTCAGAAGCGGCTACACCTTC.

The rearrangement links TRBV6-4 to TRBJ1-1, with TRBD1 matching over 8 bases. The CDR3 consists of 14 residues. The junction had 9 bases not matched to a gene; V was cut back by 0 bases and J by 12 bases. Germline V gives CDR1 MRHNA, CDR2 SNTAGT. In DNA, the CDR3 is TGTGCCAGCAGTGACTCGGGGACAGGCAGAAAAACTTTCTTT. The encoded protein is CASSDSGTGRKTFF.

V is TRBV27 and J is TRBJ1-2; D unresolved. The length of the CDR3 is 14 residues. CDR1 is MNHEY and CDR2 is SMNVEV in the germline V gene (reference sequence). Between the trimmed V and J ends, which lost 8 bases and 1 base, there was a span of 14 bases. Here the CDR3 DNA reads TGTGCCAGCTGCGACCCGGCAGATAACTATGGCTACACCTTC. This codes for CASCDPADNYGYTF.

The chain carries TRBV21-1 and TRBJ1-6. TRBV21-1 is shown as a pseudogene. The CDR3 contains 18 residues. CDR3 DNA: TGTGCCAGCAGCCTAGTGCGGCAGCTCAGCTCCTATAATTCACCCCTCCACTTT. Its translation is CASSLVRQLSSYNSPLHF.

This clone was counted once. The chain employs TRBV5-1 and TRBJ2-2, with D possibly TRBD1 on 5 matching bases. Trimming shortened V by 0 bases and J by 4 bases, and 16 bases separated the two germline ends. Per germline, CDR1 SGHRS and CDR2 YFSETQ. The CDR3 has 17 residues. The CDR3 DNA reads as TGCGCCAGCAGCTTGGAATTGACAGTTTGGGGCACCGGGGAGCTGTTTTTT. Protein: CASSLELTVWGTGELFF. Drawing the rest from reference TRBV5-1 and TRBJ2-2, the complete variable domain is KAGVTQTPRYLIKTRGQQVTLSCSPISGHRSVSWYQQTPGQGLQFLFEYFSETQRNKGNFPGRFSGRQFSNSRSEMNVSTLELGDSALYLCASSLELTVWGTGELFFGEGSRLTVL.

The chain couples TRBV19 to TRBJ1-5; weak D call: TRBD1 (5 bases). The V end was cut by 9 bases, the J end by 4 bases, with 10 bases between. Per the germline V gene, CDR1 is LNHDA and CDR2 is SQIVND (reference sequence). This CDR3 has 12 residues. CDR3 nucleotides: TGTGCCAGCTCCTGGGGGAATCAGCCCCAGCATTTT. It specifies CASSWGNQPQHF.

This rearrangement joins TRBV11-2 to TRBJ2-3, with TRBD2 matching 7 bases. The CDR3 consists of 14 residues. V was clipped by 1 base and J by 4 bases; unmatched bases: 2. CDR1 and CDR2 (germline): SGHAT, FQNNGV. CDR3 DNA: TGTGCCAGCAGCTTAGTACTAGCGTCAGATACGCAGTATTTT. Protein product: CASSLVLASDTQYF.

As to this clone: The junction shows a germline mismatch at one end, possibly a read error. The chain uses TRBV13 and TRBJ2-7, with D unclear. This CDR3 comprises 12 residues. CDR1 is PRHDT, CDR2 FYEKMQ, per germline (reference sequence). The CDR3 bases are TGTGCTAGCAGCTTACGAGTCGGCGAGCAGTACTTC. This translates into CASSLRVGEQYF.

This chain joins TRBV2 and TRBJ2-5; 7 nucleotides match TRBD1. CDR1 and CDR2 (germline): SNHLY, FYNNEI. V gave up 7 bases and J gave up 12 bases; unmatched junction bases: 14. This CDR3 spans 13 amino acids. The CDR3 sequence: CASTETRSGQEYF. In nucleotides, the CDR3 is TGTGCCAGCACCGAGACGCGGAGCGGACAGGAGTACTTC.

The CDR3 loop is CASSRGATDEKLFF. CDR3 nucleotide sequence: TGTGCCAGCAGTAGAGGGGCGACGGATGAAAAACTGTTTTTT. This chain links TRBV25-1 with TRBJ1-4; TRBD1 is a possible D gene (5 bases). The CDR3 spans 14 residues. Germline V lookup: CDR1 MGHDK, CDR2 SYGVNS. V dropped 5 bases and J dropped 6 bases, with 13 bases sitting between them.

The rearrangement links TRBV7-7 to TRBJ2-1, with D tentatively TRBD1 or TRBD2 (5 bases each). The CDR3 is 14 residues long. V lost 3 bases to trimming and J lost 3 bases, with 9 bases between them. Germline V CDR1 and CDR2: SSHAT, FNYEAQ (reference sequence). This CDR3 reads CASSFSGRYNEQFF. The CDR3 DNA reads as TGTGCCAGCAGCTTCTCGGGACGCTACAATGAGCAGTTCTTC.

V gene TRBV12-3 or TRBV12-4 combines with J gene TRBJ1-2, with no clear D. The CDR3 spans 12 residues. Trimming shortened V by 6 bases and J by 2 bases, and 7 bases separated the two germline ends. CDR3 amino acids: CASRPENYGYTF. CDR3 in DNA: TGTGCCAGCAGGCCGGAAAACTATGGCTACACCTTC.